This T cell receptor (beta chain) was sequenced during a study of siplizumab effects on memory and regulatory T cells. Study-level findings and limits: Both greater diversity than memory cells and a major contribution to the alloresponse seemed to characterize naive T cells. Siplizumab caused a significant drop in alloreactive sequences traceable to unstimulated CD4+ memory cells. The average Treg-derived proportion among mappable alloreactive CD4+ clones was 65% to 80% with siplizumab versus 25% to 30% in controls.

For every sample, about 10^5 TCR templates were assayed. Repertoires were generated with immunoSEQ multiplex PCR, while TCRdb's copy carries only in-frame clones and drops some. This table holds roughly 100,000 clones, over 85% found once. Comments on this clone: What it binds is not known.

Germline trimming cut 1 base from V and 0 bases from J; bases unmatched to any gene: 5. Germline values: CDR1 MGHRA, CDR2 YSYEKL. The CDR3 loop spans 17 amino acids. V is TRBV4-1 and J is TRBJ2-2; 7 nucleotides align to TRBD2. The material sequenced was CD8+ T cells sorted from blood. The clonotype was recovered from a human donor in good health. CDR3 coding DNA: TGCGCCAGCAGCCAAGCGCAAGCGGGGACGAACACCGGGGAGCTGTTTTTT. Encoded protein: CASSQAQAGTNTGELFF.